A single sample gave rise to the 31 T cell receptor beta chains below, sequenced in a study of blood T cell repertoires in COVID-19. Profiling relied on immunoSEQ multiplex PCR, and the TCRdb table lists in-frame clones only, not all of them. The sample holds about 64,000 clones; 85% to 90% are singletons and the top ten take 3% to 3.5%. Specimen: peripheral blood. The receptor set was obtained from a man in his forties or fifties with active COVID-19.

This chain links TRBV7-2 with TRBJ2-7, with no clear D. V shed 1 base and J shed 4 bases, with 8 bases lying between them. There are 13 residues in the CDR3. In germline, CDR1 is SGHTA, CDR2 FQGNSA. In nucleotides, the CDR3 is TGTGCCAGCAGCTTAGACACTAAGTACGAGCAGTACTTC. Translation gives CASSLDTKYEQYF.

This clone was detected only once. V is TRBV19 and J is TRBJ2-2; D is unclear. The CDR3 is made up of 13 amino acids. Germline CDR1 LNHDA, CDR2 SQIVND (reference sequence). Deletions cut 5 bases from V and 6 bases from J, with 10 bases between. CDR3 sequence (DNA): TGTGCCAGTAGTTTTCGGGTAGCCGGGGAGCTGTTTTTT. This sequence encodes CASSFRVAGELFF.

This clone was found once. The chain carries TRBV21-1 and TRBJ2-5; TRBD1, the table's D call, lacks a check against the DNA. TRBV21-1 is listed as a pseudogene. The CDR3 totals 21 residues. The CDR3 here is CASSKSTARWYLGQGQETQYF. CDR3 bases: TGTGCCAGCAGCAAGTCCACCGCACGCTGGTACCTCGGACAGGGGCAAGAGACCCAGTACTTC.

The genes are TRBV6-5 and TRBJ2-3, with 7 bases lining up with TRBD1. J was trimmed by 2 bases and V by 8 bases; bases with no gene match: 10. This CDR3 spans 15 amino acids. Germline CDR1 MNHEY, CDR2 SVGAGI. CDR3 DNA sequence: TGTGCCAGCTCCTCCGAGGGGGCTACCACAGATACGCAGTATTTT. It translates to CASSSEGATTDTQYF.

The chain joins TRBV19 to TRBJ1-1, with 7 bases fitting TRBD1. The V gene's germline CDR1 is LNHDA and CDR2 SQIVND (reference sequence). This CDR3 comprises 15 residues. V was clipped by 0 bases and J by 5 bases; unmatched bases: 6. The CDR3 loop reads CASSIDPAGGTEAFF. Here the CDR3 DNA reads TGTGCCAGTAGTATAGATCCCGCAGGGGGTACTGAAGCTTTCTTT.

V and J are TRBV6-5 and TRBJ2-7; D unclear. The V end was cut by 6 bases, the J end by 0 bases, with 9 bases between. This CDR3 comprises 13 residues. Germline CDR1 reads MNHEY; CDR2 reads SVGAGI. Here the CDR3 reads CASRIVSSYEQYF. DNA for the CDR3: TGTGCCAGCAGAATCGTCAGCTCCTACGAGCAGTACTTC.

CDR3 sequence: CASSLKGRLANYGYTF. The CDR3 nucleotides read TGTGCCAGCAGCTTAAAGGGGCGGCTAGCTAACTATGGCTACACCTTC. The chain links TRBV28 to TRBJ1-2; TRBD1 might be the D (5 bases). The CDR3 contains 16 residues. CDR1 MDHEN and CDR2 SYDVKM come from the germline V gene. V lost 6 bases to trimming and J lost 0 bases, with 17 bases between them.

The rearrangement joins TRBV28 to TRBJ2-5; 8 nucleotides align to TRBD2. CDR3 size: 15 residues. Germline values: CDR1 MDHEN, CDR2 SYDVKM. V lost 3 bases, J lost 5 bases, and 8 bases stayed unmatched. The CDR3 DNA follows: TGTGCCAGCAGTTTGTCAGCGGGGGTTGCGGAGACCCAGTACTTC. Its translation is CASSLSAGVAETQYF. Using reference TRBV28 and TRBJ2-5 for the parts outside the CDR3, the full variable domain is DVKVTQSSRYLVKRTGEKVFLECVQDMDHENMFWYRQDPGLGLRLIYFSYDVKMKEKGDIPEGYSVSREKKERFSLILESASTNQTSMYLCASSLSAGVAETQYFGPGTRLLVL.

Only one count was recorded for this clone. The V call is TRBV14, the J call TRBJ2-1; possible D gene TRBD2, 5 bases. Between the trimmed V and J ends, which lost 2 bases and 4 bases, there was a span of 9 bases. Per germline, CDR1 SGHDN and CDR2 FVKESK. CDR3 size: 14 residues. CDR3 DNA: TGTGCCAGCAGCCAAATGGGAGAATACAATGAGCAGTTCTTC. Translating gives CASSQMGEYNEQFF.

The chain is built from TRBV13 and TRBJ2-7; D is undetermined. CDR1 and CDR2 from the germline V gene are PRHDT and FYEKMQ (reference sequence). This CDR3 is 13 amino acids long. Trimming pared 0 bases from V and 1 base from J, leaving 4 bases between. The CDR3 DNA reads TGTGCCAGCAGCTTAGGCCAGTCCTACGAGCAGTACTTC. Amino acid sequence: CASSLGQSYEQYF. Filled out from reference TRBV13 and TRBJ2-7, the complete variable domain reads AAGVIQSPRHLIKEKRETATLKCYPIPRHDTVYWYQQGPGQDPQFLISFYEKMQSDKGSIPDRFSAQQFSDYHSELNMSSLELGDSALYFCASSLGQSYEQYFGPGTRLTVT.

The rearrangement joins TRBV7-3 to TRBJ2-5; tentative D call: TRBD2 (6 bases). Per the germline V gene, CDR1 is SGHTA and CDR2 is FQGTGA. This CDR3 is built from 13 residues. Trimming took 3 bases from V and 5 from J, leaving 10 bases between them. The CDR3 spells CASSLNRGETQYF. The CDR3 DNA follows: TGTGCCAGCAGCTTGAACCGGGGGGAGACCCAGTACTTC.

The rearrangement links TRBV4-1 to TRBJ1-1; D is ambiguous. The V gene lost 0 bases and the J gene lost 2 bases, with 7 bases spanning the gap. Germline CDR1 and CDR2: MGHRA and YSYEKL. This CDR3 spans 14 amino acids. The CDR3 reads CASSQDPLNTEAFF. Here the CDR3 DNA reads TGCGCCAGCAGCCAAGATCCCCTAAACACTGAAGCTTTCTTT.

The chain is built from TRBV2 and TRBJ2-3; D unresolved. With 6 bases removed from V and 0 bases from J, the gap between germline ends came to 13 bases. Looked up from germline, CDR1 is SNHLY and CDR2 is FYNNEI. The CDR3 has 15 amino acids. CDR3 in amino acids: CASRAFGPSTDTQYF. The DNA for the CDR3 is TGTGCCAGCAGGGCCTTTGGCCCTAGCACAGATACGCAGTATTTT.

The chain couples TRBV5-1 to TRBJ2-3, with D unresolved. CDR1 and CDR2 from the germline V gene are SGHRS and YFSETQ. The V and J ends lost 3 bases and 3 bases respectively, with 5 bases between them. The CDR3 spans 12 residues. The CDR3 is CASSWSTDTQYF. CDR3 in DNA: TGCGCCAGCAGCTGGAGTACAGATACGCAGTATTTT.

The J gene is TRBJ2-5, the V gene TRBV6-6; 7 bases are shared with TRBD1. Germline CDR1 reads MNHNY; CDR2 reads SVGAGI (reference sequence). The V and J ends lost 10 bases and 2 bases, in that order; junction bases with no gene match: 7. The CDR3 is 13 residues long. CDR3 DNA: TGTGCCACCCTCCGGGGACAGCAAGAGACCCAGTACTTC. Amino acids: CATLRGQQETQYF.

The CDR3 protein is CASSGRQGGTEAFF. Here the CDR3 DNA reads TGCGCCAGCAGCGGGAGACAGGGGGGGACTGAAGCTTTCTTT. The gene calls are TRBV5-1 and TRBJ1-1, with TRBD1 identical over 9 bases. Germline lookup yields CDR1 SGHRS and CDR2 YFSETQ. The V gene end was trimmed by 4 bases and the J gene end by 5 bases; junction bases not matched to a gene: 6. The CDR3 is 14 amino acids.

This clone was seen only a few times. The CDR3 here is CASSPPKANIQYF. The CDR3 DNA follows: TGTGCCAGCAGCCCACCTAAAGCAAACATTCAGTACTTC. This chain joins TRBV7-2 and TRBJ2-4; D gene unclear. Germline V CDR1 and CDR2: SGHTA, FQGNSA. This CDR3 has 13 amino acids. V was clipped by 5 bases and J by 6 bases, with 11 bases between them.

This clone is a singleton in its sample. In nucleotides, the CDR3 is TGTGCCAGCAGCTCCCAGATACAGAGCTCTGGAAACACCATATATTTT. Translation: CASSSQIQSSGNTIYF. The chain employs TRBV9 and TRBJ1-3; D is ambiguous. Germline V gene lookup returns CDR1 SGDLS and CDR2 YYNGEE. The CDR3 is made up of 16 amino acids. Between the trimmed V and J ends, which lost 4 bases and 0 bases, there was a span of 14 bases.

The chain has TRBV19 and TRBJ2-7; D remains ambiguous. The CDR3 is 14 residues long. V was cut by 2 bases and J by 6 bases, with 14 bases left in between. CDR1 and CDR2 (germline): LNHDA, SQIVND (reference sequence). The CDR3: CASSIQDGFVEQYF. Written as DNA, the CDR3 is TGTGCCAGTAGTATACAGGATGGGTTTGTCGAGCAGTACTTC. The variable domain in full, with the rest retrieved from reference TRBV19 and TRBJ2-7, is DGGITQSPKYLFRKEGQNVTLSCEQNLNHDAMYWYRQDPGQGLRLIYYSQIVNDFQKGDIAEGYSVSREKKESFPLTVTSAQKNPTAFYLCASSIQDGFVEQYFGPGTRLTVT.

To note about this clone: One end of the junction fails to match germline, which may point to a read error. V and J are TRBV7-7 and TRBJ1-4; the D gene is possibly TRBD1 (5 bases). This CDR3 has 16 amino acids. CDR1 SSHAT and CDR2 FNYEAQ come from the germline V gene (reference sequence). Here the CDR3 reads CASSAGRRGPNEKLFF. The CDR3 bases are TGTGCTAGCAGCGCGGGGCGGAGGGGTCCTAATGAAAAACTGTTTTTT.

On this clone itself: Other DNA sequences within the sample encode an identical CDR3. This chain links TRBV6-5 with TRBJ1-1; the match to TRBD1 covers 7 bases. The CDR3 runs to 13 residues. Germline trimming cut 7 bases from V and 5 bases from J; bases unmatched to any gene: 7. CDR1 is MNHEY, CDR2 SVGAGI, per germline. The CDR3 loop is CASKPTGRTEAFF. The CDR3 region has the DNA TGTGCCAGCAAGCCGACAGGGCGGACTGAAGCTTTCTTT.

V and J are TRBV19 and TRBJ2-2; 9 bases match TRBD1. The CDR3 extends over 13 amino acids. CDR1 and CDR2 (germline): LNHDA, SQIVND (reference sequence). Trimming at V came to 8 bases and at J to 9 bases, leaving 7 bases not matched to a gene. For the CDR3, the DNA is TGTGCCAGTGGGGACAGGGTGGGCCGGGAGCTGTTTTTT. Translated, it gives CASGDRVGRELFF.

The chain recombines TRBV5-4 with TRBJ1-2; 10 bases match TRBD1. Germline CDR1 SGHNT, CDR2 YYREEE (reference sequence). V lost 3 bases and J lost 6; bases outside the gene matches: 2. The CDR3 covers 13 residues. The CDR3 DNA reads as TGTGCCAGCAGCTCGGGACAGGGGAATGGCTACACCTTC. Translated, it gives CASSSGQGNGYTF. Full variable domain (rest looked up from reference TRBV5-4 and TRBJ1-2): ETGVTQSPTHLIKTRGQQVTLRCSSQSGHNTVSWYQQALGQGPQFIFQYYREEENGRGNFPPRFSGLQFPNYSSELNVNALELDDSALYLCASSSGQGNGYTFGSGTRLTVV.

This clone has just a few counts. V gene TRBV12-5 combines with J gene TRBJ2-3; a possible D gene is TRBD1 (5 bases). V shed 6 bases and J shed 2 bases, with 6 bases lying between them. Germline V gene sequence: CDR1 LGHNT, CDR2 FRNRAP. The CDR3 sequence is 12 residues long. The CDR3 region is CASGRATDTQYF. As DNA, the CDR3 is TGTGCTAGTGGCAGGGCCACAGATACGCAGTATTTT.

CDR3 bases: TGTGCCAGCAGCGTAGGCACTATTCGCACAGATACGCAGTATTTT. Its translation: CASSVGTIRTDTQYF. The rearrangement uses TRBV9 and TRBJ2-3; D is unresolved. This CDR3 is 15 amino acids long. Germline V gene lookup returns CDR1 SGDLS and CDR2 YYNGEE. The V end lost 0 bases, the J end lost 1 base, and 9 bases lay between the germline ends. The full variable domain, its missing parts supplied by reference TRBV9 and TRBJ2-3, is DSGVTQTPKHLITATGQRVTLRCSPRSGDLSVYWYQQSLDQGLQFLIQYYNGEERAKGNILERFSAQQFPDLHSELNLSSLELGDSALYFCASSVGTIRTDTQYFGPGTRLTVL.

The chain uses TRBV20-1 and TRBJ1-1; D is unresolved. This CDR3 region has 13 residues. Germline CDR1 and CDR2: DFQATT and SNEGSKA (reference sequence). Trimming pared 3 bases from V and 6 bases from J, leaving 14 bases between. In DNA, the CDR3 is TGCAGTGCTAGTTACGGGGTGAATGCTGAAGCTTTCTTT. Translated: CSASYGVNAEAFF.

The gene calls are TRBV4-1 and TRBJ1-2; the match to TRBD1 covers 10 bases. V shed 4 bases, J shed 8 bases, and the junction held 16 bases outside the gene matches. The CDR3 is made up of 17 amino acids. Germline V lookup: CDR1 MGHRA, CDR2 YSYEKL. The CDR3 reads CASSPPLGQGGFEGYTF. The DNA for the CDR3 is TGCGCCAGCAGCCCCCCGCTAGGACAGGGGGGATTTGAAGGCTACACCTTC.

This chain links TRBV19 with TRBJ2-1, with 11 bases matching TRBD2. Germline V gene data show CDR1 as LNHDA and CDR2 as SQIVND (reference sequence). This CDR3 is built from 20 residues. Trimming took 2 bases from V and 0 from J; bases not matched to a gene: 12. As DNA, the CDR3 is TGTGCCAGTAGTATATTTGGCCTAGCGGGAGGCCCGAGCTCCTACAATGAGCAGTTCTTC. Translated, it gives CASSIFGLAGGPSSYNEQFF.

This rearrangement joins TRBV18 to TRBJ2-2; 12 bases line up with TRBD2. CDR1 and CDR2 from the germline V gene are KGHSH and LQKENI. J lost 0 bases, V lost 6 bases, and 5 bases had no gene match. The CDR3 consists of 17 residues. CDR3: CASSLTSGSSNTGELFF. In DNA form, the CDR3 reads TGTGCCAGCTCCCTGACTAGCGGGAGTTCGAACACCGGGGAGCTGTTTTTT.

This chain connects TRBV19 to TRBJ2-7; D is unclear. V shed 3 bases and J shed 4 bases, with 10 bases lying between them. There are 13 residues in the CDR3. The germline CDR1 and CDR2 sequences are LNHDA and SQIVND (reference sequence). The CDR3 DNA reads as TGTGCCAGTAGTATTGGTAGAGTGTACGAGCAGTACTTC. Translated, it gives CASSIGRVYEQYF.

This clone appeared a single time. This chain connects TRBV19 to TRBJ1-3; possible D gene TRBD1, 5 bases. The CDR3 is made up of 17 amino acids. Trimming left V 7 bases short and J 1 base short, with 20 bases between. CDR1 and CDR2 from the germline V gene are LNHDA and SQIVND (reference sequence). The CDR3 sequence: CASTLTGTPGSGNTIYF. For the CDR3, the DNA is TGTGCCAGTACCCTAACCGGGACTCCGGGGTCTGGAAACACCATATATTTT.